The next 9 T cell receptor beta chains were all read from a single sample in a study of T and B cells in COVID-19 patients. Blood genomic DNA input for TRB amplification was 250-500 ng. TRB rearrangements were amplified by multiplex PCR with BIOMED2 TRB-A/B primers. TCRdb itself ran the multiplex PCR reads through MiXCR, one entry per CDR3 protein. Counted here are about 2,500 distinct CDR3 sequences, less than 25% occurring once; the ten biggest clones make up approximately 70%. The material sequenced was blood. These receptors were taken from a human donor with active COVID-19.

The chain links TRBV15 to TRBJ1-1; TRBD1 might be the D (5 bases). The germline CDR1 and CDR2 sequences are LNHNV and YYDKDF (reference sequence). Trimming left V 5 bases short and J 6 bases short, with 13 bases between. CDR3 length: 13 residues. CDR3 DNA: TGTGCCACCAGCCTCCCATGGGGGTCTGAAGCTTTCTTT. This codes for CATSLPWGSEAFF.

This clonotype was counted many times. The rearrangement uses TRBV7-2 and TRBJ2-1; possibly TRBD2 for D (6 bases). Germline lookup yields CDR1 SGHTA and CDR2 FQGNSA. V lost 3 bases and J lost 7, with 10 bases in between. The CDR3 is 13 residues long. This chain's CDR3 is CASSLTSQNEQFF. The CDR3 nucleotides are TGTGCCAGCAGCTTGACTAGTCAGAATGAGCAGTTCTTC.

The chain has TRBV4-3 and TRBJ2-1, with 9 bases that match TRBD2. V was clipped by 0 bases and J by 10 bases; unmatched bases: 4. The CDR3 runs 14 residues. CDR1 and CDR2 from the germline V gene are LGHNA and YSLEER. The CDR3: CASSQDVAGDEQFF. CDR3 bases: TGCGCCAGCAGCCAAGATGTAGCGGGAGACGAGCAGTTCTTC.

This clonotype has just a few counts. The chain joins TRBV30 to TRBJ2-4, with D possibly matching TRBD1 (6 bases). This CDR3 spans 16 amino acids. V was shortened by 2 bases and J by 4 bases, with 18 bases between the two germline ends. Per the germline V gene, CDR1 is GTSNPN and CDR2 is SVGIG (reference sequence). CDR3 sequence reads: CAWSLTGTGTKNIQYF. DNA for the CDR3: TGTGCCTGGAGTTTGACAGGCACCGGGACGAAAAACATTCAGTACTTC.

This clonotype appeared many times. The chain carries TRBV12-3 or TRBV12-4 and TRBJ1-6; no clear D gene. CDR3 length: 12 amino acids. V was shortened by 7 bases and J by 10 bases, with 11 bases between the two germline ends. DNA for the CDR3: TGTGCCAGCAACGGAGAGCAGTCACCCCTCCACTTT. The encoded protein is CASNGEQSPLHF.

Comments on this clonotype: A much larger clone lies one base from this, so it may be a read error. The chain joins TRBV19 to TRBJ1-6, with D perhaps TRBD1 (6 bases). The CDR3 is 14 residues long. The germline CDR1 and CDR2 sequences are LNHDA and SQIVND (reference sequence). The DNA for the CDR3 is TGTGCCAGTTCGGGGGCCTCCTATAATTCACCCCTCTACTTT. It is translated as CASSGASYNSPLYF. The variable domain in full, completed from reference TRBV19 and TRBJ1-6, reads DGGITQSPKYLFRKEGQNVTLSCEQNLNHDAMYWYRQDPGQGLRLIYYSQIVNDFQKGDIAEGYSVSREKKESFPLTVTSAQKNPTAFYLCASSGASYNSPLYFGNGTRLTVT.

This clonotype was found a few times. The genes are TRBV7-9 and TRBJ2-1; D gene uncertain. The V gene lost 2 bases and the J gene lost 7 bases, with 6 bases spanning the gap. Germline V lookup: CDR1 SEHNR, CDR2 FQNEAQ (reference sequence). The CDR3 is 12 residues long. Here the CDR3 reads CASSLKVNEQFF. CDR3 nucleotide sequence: TGTGCCAGCAGCTTAAAGGTTAATGAGCAGTTCTTC.

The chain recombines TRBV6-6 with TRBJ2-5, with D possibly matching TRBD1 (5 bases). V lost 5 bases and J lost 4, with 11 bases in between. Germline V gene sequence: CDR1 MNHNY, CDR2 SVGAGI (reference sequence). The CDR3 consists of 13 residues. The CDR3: CASSRWGRETQYF. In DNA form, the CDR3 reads TGTGCCAGCAGTAGGTGGGGCCGAGAGACCCAGTACTTC.

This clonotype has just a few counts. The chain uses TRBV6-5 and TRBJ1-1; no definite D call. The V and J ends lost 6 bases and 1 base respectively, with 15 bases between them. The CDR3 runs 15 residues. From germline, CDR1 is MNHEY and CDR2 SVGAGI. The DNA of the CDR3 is TGTGCCAGCAGCCCCGACATTAGATCGAACACTGAAGCTTTCTTT. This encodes CASSPDIRSNTEAFF.